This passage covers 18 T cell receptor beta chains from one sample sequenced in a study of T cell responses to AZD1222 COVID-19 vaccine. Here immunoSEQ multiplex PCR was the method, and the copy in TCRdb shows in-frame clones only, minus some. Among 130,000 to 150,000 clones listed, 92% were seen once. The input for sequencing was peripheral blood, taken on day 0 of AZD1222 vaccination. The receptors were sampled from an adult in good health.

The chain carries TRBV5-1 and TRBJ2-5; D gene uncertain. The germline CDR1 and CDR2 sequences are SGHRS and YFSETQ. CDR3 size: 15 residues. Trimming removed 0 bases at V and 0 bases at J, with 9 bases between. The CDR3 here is CASSLGARYQETQYF. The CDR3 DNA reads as TGCGCCAGCAGCTTGGGGGCGAGGTACCAAGAGACCCAGTACTTC. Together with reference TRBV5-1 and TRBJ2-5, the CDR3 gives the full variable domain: KAGVTQTPRYLIKTRGQQVTLSCSPISGHRSVSWYQQTPGQGLQFLFEYFSETQRNKGNFPGRFSGRQFSNSRSEMNVSTLELGDSALYLCASSLGARYQETQYFGPGTRLLVL.

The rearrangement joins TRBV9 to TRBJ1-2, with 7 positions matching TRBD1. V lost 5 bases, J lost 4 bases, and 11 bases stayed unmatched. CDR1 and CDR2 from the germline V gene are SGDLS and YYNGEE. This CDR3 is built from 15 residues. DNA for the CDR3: TGTGCCAGCAGGGAGAAACAGGGGTTTGCCTATGGCTACACCTTC. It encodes CASREKQGFAYGYTF.

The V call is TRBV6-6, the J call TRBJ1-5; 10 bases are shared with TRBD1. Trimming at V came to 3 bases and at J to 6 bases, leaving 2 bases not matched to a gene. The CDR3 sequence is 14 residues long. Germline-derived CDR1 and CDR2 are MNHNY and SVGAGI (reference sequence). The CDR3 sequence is CASSYGTGAQPQHF. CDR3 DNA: TGTGCCAGCAGTTATGGGACAGGGGCTCAGCCCCAGCATTTT.

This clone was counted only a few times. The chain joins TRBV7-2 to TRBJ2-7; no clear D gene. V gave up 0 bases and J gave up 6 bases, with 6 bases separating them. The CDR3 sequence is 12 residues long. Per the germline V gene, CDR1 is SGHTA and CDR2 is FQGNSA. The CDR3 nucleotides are TGTGCCAGCAGCTTAGCGGGGTTCGAGCAGTACTTC. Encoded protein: CASSLAGFEQYF.

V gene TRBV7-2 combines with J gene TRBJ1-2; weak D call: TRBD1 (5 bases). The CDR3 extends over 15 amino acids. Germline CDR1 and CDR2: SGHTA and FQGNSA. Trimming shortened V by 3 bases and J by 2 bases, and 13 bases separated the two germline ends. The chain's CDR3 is CASSFYGQGNYGYTF. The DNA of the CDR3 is TGTGCCAGCAGCTTTTACGGCCAGGGAAACTATGGCTACACCTTC.

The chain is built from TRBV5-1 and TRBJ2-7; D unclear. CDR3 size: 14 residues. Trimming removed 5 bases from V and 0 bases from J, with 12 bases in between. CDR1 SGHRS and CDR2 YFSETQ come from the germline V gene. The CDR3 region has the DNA TGCGCCAGCAGACTTAGCCAGAGCTCCTACGAGCAGTACTTC. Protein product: CASRLSQSSYEQYF.

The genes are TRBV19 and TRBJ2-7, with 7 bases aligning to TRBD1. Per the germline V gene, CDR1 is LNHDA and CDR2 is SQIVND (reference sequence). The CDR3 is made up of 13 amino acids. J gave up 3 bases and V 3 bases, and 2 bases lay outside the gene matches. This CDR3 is CASSMGQSYEQYF. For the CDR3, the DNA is TGTGCCAGTAGTATGGGACAGAGCTACGAGCAGTACTTC.

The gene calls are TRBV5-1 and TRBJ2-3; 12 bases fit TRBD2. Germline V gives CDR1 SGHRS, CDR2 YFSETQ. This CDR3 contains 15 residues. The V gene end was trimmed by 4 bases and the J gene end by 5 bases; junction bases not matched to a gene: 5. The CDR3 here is CASSPSGGAGDTQYF. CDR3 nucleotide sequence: TGCGCCAGCAGCCCTAGCGGGGGGGCGGGAGATACGCAGTATTTT.

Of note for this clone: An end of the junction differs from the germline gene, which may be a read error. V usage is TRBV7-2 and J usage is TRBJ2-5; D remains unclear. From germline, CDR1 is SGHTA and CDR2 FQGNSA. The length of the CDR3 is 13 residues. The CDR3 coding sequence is TGTGCCAGCAGCTTTGCTTCCGGAGAGTCCCAGTACTTC. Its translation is CASSFASGESQYF.

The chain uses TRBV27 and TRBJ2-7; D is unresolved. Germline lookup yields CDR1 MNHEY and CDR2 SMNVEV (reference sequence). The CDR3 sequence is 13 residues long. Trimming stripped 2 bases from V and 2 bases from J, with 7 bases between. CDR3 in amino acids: CASSLRPTYEQYF. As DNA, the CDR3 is TGTGCCAGCAGTTTACGGCCCACCTACGAGCAGTACTTC.

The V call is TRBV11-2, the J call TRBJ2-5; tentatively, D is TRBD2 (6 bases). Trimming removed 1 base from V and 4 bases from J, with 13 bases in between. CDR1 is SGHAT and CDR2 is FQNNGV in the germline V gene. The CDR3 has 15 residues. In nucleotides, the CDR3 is TGTGCCAGCAGCTTAGGACTAGTGGATCCAGAGACCCAGTACTTC. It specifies CASSLGLVDPETQYF.

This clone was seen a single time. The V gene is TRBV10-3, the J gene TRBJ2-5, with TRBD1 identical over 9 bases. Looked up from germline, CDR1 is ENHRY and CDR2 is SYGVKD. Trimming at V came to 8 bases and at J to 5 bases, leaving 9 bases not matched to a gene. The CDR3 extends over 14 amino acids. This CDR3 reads CAIAKDRGQETQYF. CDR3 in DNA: TGTGCCATCGCGAAGGACAGGGGTCAGGAGACCCAGTACTTC.

Here the CDR3 reads CASGLAGNQETQYF. CDR3 DNA: TGCGCCAGTGGTCTAGCGGGAAACCAAGAGACCCAGTACTTC. The chain couples TRBV10-2 to TRBJ2-5; 9 positions agree with TRBD2. The trim removed 9 bases at V and 0 bases at J, leaving 5 bases unmatched. The CDR3 spans 14 residues. Germline loops: CDR1 WSHSY, CDR2 SAAADI.

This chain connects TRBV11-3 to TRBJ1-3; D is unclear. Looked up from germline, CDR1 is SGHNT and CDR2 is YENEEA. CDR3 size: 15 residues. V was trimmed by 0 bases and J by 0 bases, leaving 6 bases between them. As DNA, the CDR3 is TGTGCCAGCAGCTTAGATTGGAACTCTGGAAACACCATATATTTT. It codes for CASSLDWNSGNTIYF.

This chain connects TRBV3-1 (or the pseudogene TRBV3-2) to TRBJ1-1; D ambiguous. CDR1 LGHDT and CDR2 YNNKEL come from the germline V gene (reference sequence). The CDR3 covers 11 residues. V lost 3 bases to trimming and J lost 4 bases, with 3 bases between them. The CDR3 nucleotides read TGTGCCAGCAGCCAGGCCACTGAAGCTTTCTTT. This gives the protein CASSQATEAFF.

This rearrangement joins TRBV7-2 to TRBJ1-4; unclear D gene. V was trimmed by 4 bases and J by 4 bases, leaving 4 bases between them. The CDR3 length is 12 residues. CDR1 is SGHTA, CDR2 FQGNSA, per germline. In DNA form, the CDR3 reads TGTGCCAGCAGCTACTTTAATGAAAAACTGTTTTTT. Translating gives CASSYFNEKLFF. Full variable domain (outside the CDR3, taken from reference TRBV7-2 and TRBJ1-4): GAGVSQSPSNKVTEKGKDVELRCDPISGHTALYWYRQSLGQGLEFLIYFQGNSAPDKSGLPSDRFSAERTGGSVSTLTIQRTQQEDSAVYLCASSYFNEKLFFGSGTQLSVL.

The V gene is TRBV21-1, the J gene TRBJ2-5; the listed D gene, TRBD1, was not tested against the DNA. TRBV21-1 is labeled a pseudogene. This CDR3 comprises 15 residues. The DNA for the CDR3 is TGTGCCAGCAGCCACGGACAGCGAGGGGGAGAGACCCAGTACTTC. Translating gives CASSHGQRGGETQYF.

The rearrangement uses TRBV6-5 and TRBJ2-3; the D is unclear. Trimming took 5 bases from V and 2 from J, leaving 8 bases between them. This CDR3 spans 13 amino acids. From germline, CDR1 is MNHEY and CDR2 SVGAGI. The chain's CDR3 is CASSRLNTDTQYF. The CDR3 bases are TGTGCCAGCAGTCGTCTAAACACAGATACGCAGTATTTT.